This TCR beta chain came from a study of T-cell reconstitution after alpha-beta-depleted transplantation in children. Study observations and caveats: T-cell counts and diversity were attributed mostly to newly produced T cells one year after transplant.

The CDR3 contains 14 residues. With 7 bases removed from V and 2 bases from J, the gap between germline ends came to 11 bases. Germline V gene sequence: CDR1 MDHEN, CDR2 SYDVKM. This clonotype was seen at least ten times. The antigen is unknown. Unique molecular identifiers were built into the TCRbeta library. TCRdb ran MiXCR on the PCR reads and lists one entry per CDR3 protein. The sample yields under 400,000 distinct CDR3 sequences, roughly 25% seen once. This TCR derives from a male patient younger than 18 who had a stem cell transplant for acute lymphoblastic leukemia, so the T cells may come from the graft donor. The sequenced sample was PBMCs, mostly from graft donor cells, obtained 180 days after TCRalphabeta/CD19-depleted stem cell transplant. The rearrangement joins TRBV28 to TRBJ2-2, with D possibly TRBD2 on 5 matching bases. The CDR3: CASIPRVNTGELFF. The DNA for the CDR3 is TGTGCCAGCATTCCGAGGGTAAACACCGGGGAGCTGTTTTTT. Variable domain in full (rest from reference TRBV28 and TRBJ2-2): DVKVTQSSRYLVKRTGEKVFLECVQDMDHENMFWYRQDPGLGLRLIYFSYDVKMKEKGDIPEGYSVSREKKERFSLILESASTNQTSMYLCASIPRVNTGELFFGEGSRLTVL.